This T cell receptor (beta chain) was sequenced for a study of shared clonotypes between healthy human individuals. Subsets obtained from CD4+ cells comprised CD45RA+ naive and CD45RA-negative memory cells. The CDR3 totals 16 residues. Trimming took off 2 bases at V and 2 bases at J, with 15 bases between the two ends. The germline V gene has CDR1 SGHDT and CDR2 YYEEEE. An assay was performed, and its level was deep. The assay was immunoSEQ multiplex PCR, and TCRdb's table has in-frame clones only and misses some. This table has over a million clones, around three quarters appearing once. Sample: memory CD4+ T cells from PBMCs. Subset indicated: CD45RA-negative fraction. V gene TRBV5-6 combines with J gene TRBJ2-3; perhaps TRBD2 as D (5 bases). This TCR was sampled from a man between 18 and 35 years old in good health. Some clones in this sample may be carry-over from other donors' samples. The CDR3 nucleotides read TGTGCCAGCAGCTTTTTCGGAGCGGCTATCACAGATACGCAGTATTTT. The encoded protein is CASSFFGAAITDTQYF.